This TCR beta chain was identified during a study of regulatory T cells in long-lasting Graves disease. Study-wide points: Under persistent disease, TRBV28, TRBJ1-2 and TRBJ2-5 were used preferentially. Sampling was limited to peripheral blood rather than thyroid tissue.

As to time point: persistent/refractory GD, antithyroid drugs over 5 years with positive TRAb. PBMC RNA served as the TCR library source. The authors drew patients from an endocrinology department in Xi'an, China. Relying on iRepertoire HTBI primers and Arm-PCR of CDR3 regions, the team built TCR beta libraries. TCRdb analysed the multiplex PCR reads with MiXCR anew, one entry per CDR3 protein. The sample has a few hundred thousand distinct CDR3 sequences; 21% are singletons. CDR3 length: 14 amino acids. From germline, CDR1 is SGHAT and CDR2 FQNNGV. V was cut by 6 bases and J by 0 bases, with 11 bases left in between. Ten or more counts support this clonotype. The target antigen is unknown.

The sequence derives from a female donor with Graves disease. This chain links TRBV11-2 with TRBJ1-1; D is unclear. This material consisted of peripheral blood mononuclear cells (PBMCs), taken when the disease was refractory, from a patient treated with antithyroid drugs. This chain's CDR3 is CASSRGRMNTEAFF. CDR3 DNA sequence: TGTGCCAGCAGTCGAGGACGGATGAACACTGAAGCTTTCTTT. The whole variable domain, remainder taken from reference TRBV11-2 and TRBJ1-1, is EAGVAQSPRYKIIEKRQSVAFWCNPISGHATLYWYQQILGQGPKLLIQFQNNGVVDDSQLPKDRFSAERLKGVDSTLKIQPAKLEDSAVYLCASSRGRMNTEAFFGQGTRLTVV.